The sequence of this T cell receptor (beta chain) was determined in a study of T-cell memory formation after mild COVID-19. This clonotype was seen only a few times. One entry per CDR3 protein, called by TCRdb with MiXCR from the 5' RACE reads. The sample contains fewer than 250,000 distinct CDR3 sequences, approximately 10% of which appear only once. The ends lost 3 bases at V and 1 base at J; junction bases unmatched: 5. Germline CDR1 DFQATT, CDR2 SNEGSKA (reference sequence). The CDR3 spans 15 residues. The receptor was derived from a man between 18 and 35 years old who had mild COVID-19 (a few samples of this study predate the infection). Cell type and time point are not known. The sample taken for sequencing was PBMCs or a T cell subset sorted from them (not recorded which). The rearrangement joins TRBV20-1 to TRBJ2-4; 8 positions agree with TRBD2. The chain's CDR3 is CSASGGERAKNIQYF. The CDR3 DNA reads TGCAGTGCTAGCGGGGGGGAGAGGGCCAAAAACATTCAGTACTTC.